A single sample is the source of the 6 T cell receptor beta chains below, sequenced in a study of CD8+ T cells in alopecia areata. cDNA reverse transcribed from extracted RNA served as the sequencing template. Repertoires were generated with immunoSEQ multiplex PCR, while TCRdb's copy carries only in-frame clones and drops some. The data contain under 250,000 clones, 50% to 65% of them singletons. Specimen: CD4+ T cells sorted from blood, collected at week 0. The receptors come from a human donor with alopecia areata.

V gene TRBV7-2 combines with J gene TRBJ2-7, with 8 bases aligning to TRBD2. The CDR3 is 16 amino acids. Germline loops: CDR1 SGHTA, CDR2 FQGNSA. V trimming: 1 base; J trimming: 0 bases; junction bases outside the gene matches: 5. The CDR3 bases are TGTGCCAGCAGCTTAGTAGCGGGACGGAGCTCCTACGAGCAGTACTTC. This codes for CASSLVAGRSSYEQYF.

The chain joins TRBV2 to TRBJ2-3; the D is unclear. With 4 bases removed from V and 1 base from J, the gap between germline ends came to 6 bases. Per germline, CDR1 SNHLY and CDR2 FYNNEI. The CDR3 is 13 amino acids. The CDR3 DNA reads as TGTGCCAGCAGTGCTCGGGGCACAGATACGCAGTATTTT. Protein sequence: CASSARGTDTQYF.

This chain links TRBV28 with TRBJ2-7; possibly TRBD1 for D (6 bases). V was shortened by 1 base and J by 9 bases, with 16 bases between the two germline ends. Germline V CDR1 and CDR2: MDHEN, SYDVKM. The CDR3 sequence is 14 residues long. The CDR3 sequence: CASSLSQLTGGQYF. Written as DNA, the CDR3 is TGTGCCAGCAGTTTATCTCAATTGACAGGAGGGCAGTACTTC. Complete variable domain (other parts from reference TRBV28 and TRBJ2-7): DVKVTQSSRYLVKRTGEKVFLECVQDMDHENMFWYRQDPGLGLRLIYFSYDVKMKEKGDIPEGYSVSREKKERFSLILESASTNQTSMYLCASSLSQLTGGQYFGPGTRLTVT.

A single count supports this clone. The chain's CDR3 is CAWRAGGFYEQYF. CDR3 bases: TGTGCCTGGAGGGCAGGGGGATTCTACGAGCAGTACTTC. The chain joins TRBV30 to TRBJ2-7; the match to TRBD1 covers 7 bases. The V and J ends lost 3 bases and 3 bases, in that order; junction bases with no gene match: 5. In germline, CDR1 is GTSNPN, CDR2 SVGIG (reference sequence). The length of the CDR3 is 13 residues.

This sequence joins TRBV18 and TRBJ2-5; a weak D match, TRBD1 (6 bases). Germline CDR1 reads KGHSH; CDR2 reads LQKENI. V was shortened by 5 bases and J by 3 bases, with 16 bases between the two germline ends. The CDR3 covers 15 residues. The CDR3, as DNA: TGTGCCAGCTCAATCACCTCGGACAGCAAAGAGACCCAGTACTTC. Residues: CASSITSDSKETQYF.

This clone appeared a few times. V is TRBV30 and J is TRBJ1-2, with a weak D call TRBD1 (6 bases). The CDR3 totals 15 residues. V shed 0 bases and J shed 4 bases, with 15 bases lying between them. Germline V gene sequence: CDR1 GTSNPN, CDR2 SVGIG (reference sequence). The CDR3 DNA reads as TGTGCCTGGAGTGTAGACCGGCAGGGGACCTATGGCTACACCTTC. Encoded protein: CAWSVDRQGTYGYTF.